These T cell receptor beta chains were read from a single sample in a study of beta chain features in type 1 diabetes. Data came from immunoSEQ multiplex PCR; TCRdb stores just in-frame clones and leaves some out. The sample includes about 300,000 clones, approximately 15% seen only once; the top ten take around 0.016%. Material: naive CD4+ T cells from blood. These receptors came from a woman under 30 with type 1 diabetes. CDR3s include the opening cysteine and the closing phenylalanine or tryptophan. Each record gives: D gene, clone size, J gene, V gene, CDR3 DNA, CDR3 protein. D genes are given only for firm matches. Some rows mark clone size as missing; the rest say once, few, many or name a class of expanded clone.

.,few,TRBJ1-1,TRBV30,TGTGCCTGGAGCGGGGGGGGCACTGAAGCTTTCTTT,CAWSGGGTEAFF
.,.,TRBJ2-3,TRBV7-7,TGTGCCAGCAGCGTGAGTCGCACAGATACGCAGTATTTT,CASSVSRTDTQYF
.,few,TRBJ2-3,TRBV5-5,TGTGCCAGCAGCGCCTGGTGGGGCGGGGGCACAGATACGCAGTATTTT,CASSAWWGGGTDTQYF
.,few,TRBJ1-1,TRBV18,TGTGCCAGCTCTCCGACACGCTGGAACACTGAAGCTTTCTTT,CASSPTRWNTEAFF
TRBD2,.,TRBJ2-1,TRBV10-3,TGTGCCATCAGATACTCAGTCGGACTAGCGGGAGGCCGAGATGAGCAGTTCTTC,CAIRYSVGLAGGRDEQFF
TRBD1,few,TRBJ2-5,TRBV30,TGTGCCTGGAGTGCGACAGGGGGCGCGGAGACCCAGTACTTC,CAWSATGGAETQYF
.,.,TRBJ2-5,TRBV18,TGTGCCAGCTCAACCCGAGCGGAGGCAGAGACCCAGTACTTC,CASSTRAEAETQYF
TRBD1,few,TRBJ2-5,TRBV12-5,TGTGCTAGTGGCAGTTACACAGGGGAGACGACCCAGTACTTC,CASGSYTGETTQYF
TRBD2,.,TRBJ2-1,TRBV5-1,TGCGCCAGCAGCTTAGGGACTAGCGGGGCAAATGAGCAGTTCTTC,CASSLGTSGANEQFF
.,few,TRBJ2-3,TRBV2,TGTGCCAGCAAAGAGGGCCGATTTACCGCAGATACGCAGTATTTT,CASKEGRFTADTQYF
.,few,TRBJ1-2,TRBV28,TGTGCCAGCAGGTCAGGGTTTATGGGCTACACCTTC,CASRSGFMGYTF
.,few,TRBJ2-3,TRBV7-2,TGTGCCAGCAGCCACTTTACAGATACGCAGTATTTT,CASSHFTDTQYF
TRBD2,.,TRBJ2-3,TRBV29-1,TGCAGCGTTGAAGATCTTGGGGGGAGCGGGAGTTACCCGGATACGCAGTATTTT,CSVEDLGGSGSYPDTQYF
.,.,TRBJ2-3,TRBV29-1,TGCAGCGTTGAAGAGGAGTATTTCGGCGGACACACAGATACGCAGTATTTT,CSVEEEYFGGHTDTQYF
.,.,TRBJ2-7,TRBV4-1,TGCGCCAGCAGCCACCCTGGGTCAGGGGTCTACGAGCAGTACTTC,CASSHPGSGVYEQYF
.,few,TRBJ2-7,TRBV7-2,TGTGCCAGCAGCTTAGGCGCCAGGGTAGACGAGCAGTACTTC,CASSLGARVDEQYF
TRBD2,.,TRBJ2-5,TRBV5-4,TGTGCCAGCAGCTTGCCTAGCGGGAGTGAAGAGACCCAGTACTTC,CASSLPSGSEETQYF
TRBD1,.,TRBJ1-2,TRBV14,TGTGCCAGCAGCCAAGCCCCCGGACAGGACCGGACCCACACCTTC,CASSQAPGQDRTHTF
.,few,TRBJ2-7,TRBV18,TGTGCCAGCTCCCCGTTCCCGAGCTCCTACGAGCAGTACTTC,CASSPFPSSYEQYF
.,few,TRBJ2-7,TRBV28,TGTGCCAGCAGTTTTGATCGCAGAAGATTCGACGAGCAGTACTTC,CASSFDRRRFDEQYF
.,few,TRBJ2-5,TRBV7-2,TGTGCCAGCAGCGCGTTATCCGCGGGTCAAGAGACCCAGTACTTC,CASSALSAGQETQYF
.,.,TRBJ2-7,TRBV2,TGTGCCAGCAAGGCCCACGACAGCGTCTACGAGCAGTACTTC,CASKAHDSVYEQYF
.,few,TRBJ1-1,TRBV2,TGTGCCAGTGCTCGGGGTGGGATTGACACTGAAGCTTTCTTT,CASARGGIDTEAFF
.,.,TRBJ2-5,TRBV5-8,TGTGCCGGTACTAAGGGCAGGGCCCAAGAGACCCAGTACTTC,CAGTKGRAQETQYF
.,few,TRBJ2-7,TRBV15,TGTGCCACCAGGGGCCCCCCCAGTTACGAGCAGTACTTC,CATRGPPSYEQYF
.,.,TRBJ1-2,TRBV29-1,TGCAGCGTTTTATCCCTTGGACAGAACAACTATGGCTACACCTTC,CSVLSLGQNNYGYTF
.,.,TRBJ1-2,TRBV7-9,TGTGCCAGCAGCTTAGTAAGCATTGGTCGCTACTATGGCTACACCTTC,CASSLVSIGRYYGYTF
.,.,TRBJ2-1,TRBV30,TGTGCCTGGTTTGGGAGTCTTGTGGATGAGCAGTTCTTC,CAWFGSLVDEQFF
TRBD1,.,TRBJ2-4,TRBV5-6,TGTGCCAGCAGCTTGTGGGGACAGGGGTTAGCCAAAAACATTCAGTACTTC,CASSLWGQGLAKNIQYF
.,few,TRBJ2-3,TRBV11-2,TGTGCCAGCAGCTTACTGTTCGGGTCGTCTTTAGATACGCAGTATTTT,CASSLLFGSSLDTQYF
TRBD1,.,TRBJ1-1,TRBV6-5,TGTGCCAGCAGTTACCCGGACAGGGTCGAGCCTGAAGCTTTCTTT,CASSYPDRVEPEAFF
.,few,TRBJ1-2,TRBV5-1,TGCGCCAGCAGCCAGGGGACGCATCCTGGCTACACCTTC,CASSQGTHPGYTF
TRBD1,.,TRBJ2-1,TRBV4-3,TGCGCCAGCAGCCATACACAGGGGCTACCCTACAATGAGCAGTTCTTC,CASSHTQGLPYNEQFF
.,few,TRBJ1-2,TRBV9,TGTGCCAGCAGCGTAGGAGGGGGAAACTATGGCTACACCTTC,CASSVGGGNYGYTF
TRBD1,few,TRBJ2-7,TRBV28,TGTGCCAGCACAGACGACAGGGCCGTCGATAACTACGAGCAGTACTTC,CASTDDRAVDNYEQYF
.,.,TRBJ1-2,TRBV19,TGTGCCAGTAGCCCGGATCCGGGCTATGGCTACACCTTC,CASSPDPGYGYTF
.,.,TRBJ2-3,TRBV11-2,TGTGCCAGCAGCTCACAGATCCAGGGGGATACGCAGTATTTT,CASSSQIQGDTQYF
.,.,TRBJ2-1,TRBV11-2,TGTGCCAGCAGCTTAGATTTGGGGGCCGATGAGCAGTTCTTC,CASSLDLGADEQFF
TRBD2,few,TRBJ2-3,TRBV4-2,TGTGCCAGCAGCCTGCGGGGGGATGGCACAGATACGCAGTATTTT,CASSLRGDGTDTQYF
TRBD2,.,TRBJ2-3,TRBV7-2,TGTGCCAGCAGCCTAAGACTAGCGGGTTCCAGCACAGATACGCAGTATTTT,CASSLRLAGSSTDTQYF
TRBD1,few,TRBJ1-4,TRBV29-1,TGCAGCGCCGGGGGACAGGGAAGAGAAAAACTGTTTTTT,CSAGGQGREKLFF
TRBD2,.,TRBJ2-1,TRBV27,TGTGCCAGCAGTTTATCTAGACTAGCGGGATACAATGAGCAGTTCTTC,CASSLSRLAGYNEQFF
.,.,TRBJ2-3,TRBV30,TGTGCCTGGAGTGTAAGACGGGAGAAAGATACGCAGTATTTT,CAWSVRREKDTQYF
TRBD1,few,TRBJ1-2,TRBV7-9,TGTGCCAGCAGTTATACCACAGGGGAGAACTATGGCTACACCTTC,CASSYTTGENYGYTF
TRBD1,.,TRBJ2-7,TRBV6-1,TGTGCCAGCTCTCGGGACAGCTTCTACGAGCAGTACTTC,CASSRDSFYEQYF